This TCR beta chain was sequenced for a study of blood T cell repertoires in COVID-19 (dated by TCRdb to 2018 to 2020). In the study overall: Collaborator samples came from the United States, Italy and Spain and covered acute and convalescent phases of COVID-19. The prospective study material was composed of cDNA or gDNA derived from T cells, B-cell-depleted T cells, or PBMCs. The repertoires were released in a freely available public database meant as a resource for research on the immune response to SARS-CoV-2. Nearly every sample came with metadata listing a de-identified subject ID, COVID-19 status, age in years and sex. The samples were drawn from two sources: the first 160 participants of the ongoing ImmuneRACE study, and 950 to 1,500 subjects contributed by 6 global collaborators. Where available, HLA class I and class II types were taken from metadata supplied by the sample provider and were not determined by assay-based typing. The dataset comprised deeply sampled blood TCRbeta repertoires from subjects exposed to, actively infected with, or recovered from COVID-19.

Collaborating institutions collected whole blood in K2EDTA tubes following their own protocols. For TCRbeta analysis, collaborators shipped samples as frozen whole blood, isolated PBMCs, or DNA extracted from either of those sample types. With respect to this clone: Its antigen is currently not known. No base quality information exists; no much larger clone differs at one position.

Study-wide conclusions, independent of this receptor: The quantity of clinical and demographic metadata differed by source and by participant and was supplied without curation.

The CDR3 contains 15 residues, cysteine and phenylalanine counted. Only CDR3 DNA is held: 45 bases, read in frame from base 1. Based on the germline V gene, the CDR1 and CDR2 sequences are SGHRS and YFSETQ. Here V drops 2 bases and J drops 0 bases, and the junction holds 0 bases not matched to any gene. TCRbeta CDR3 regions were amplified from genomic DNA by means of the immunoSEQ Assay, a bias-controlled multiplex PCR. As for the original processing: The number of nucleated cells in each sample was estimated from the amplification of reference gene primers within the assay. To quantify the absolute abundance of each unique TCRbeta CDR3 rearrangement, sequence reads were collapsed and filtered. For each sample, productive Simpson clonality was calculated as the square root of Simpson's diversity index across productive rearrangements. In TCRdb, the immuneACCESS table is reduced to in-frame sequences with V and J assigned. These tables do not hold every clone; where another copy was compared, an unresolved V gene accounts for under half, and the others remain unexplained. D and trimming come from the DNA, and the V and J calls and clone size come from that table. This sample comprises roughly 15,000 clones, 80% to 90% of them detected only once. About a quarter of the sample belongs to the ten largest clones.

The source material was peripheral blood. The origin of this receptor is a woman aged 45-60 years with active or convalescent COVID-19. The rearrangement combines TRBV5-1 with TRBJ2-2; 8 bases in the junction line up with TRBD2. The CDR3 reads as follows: CASSLAGANTGELFF. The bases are TGCGCCAGCAGCTTAGCGGGAGCGAACACCGGGGAGCTGTTTTTT. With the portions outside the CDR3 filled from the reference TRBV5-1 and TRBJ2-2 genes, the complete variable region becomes KAGVTQTPRYLIKTRGQQVTLSCSPISGHRSVSWYQQTPGQGLQFLFEYFSETQRNKGNFPGRFSGRQFSNSRSEMNVSTLELGDSALYLCASSLAGANTGELFFGEGSRLTVL.